Sequencing of this TCR beta chain was carried out in a study of T cells after somatic rescue of genetic block. Germline CDR1 reads SEHNR; CDR2 reads FQNEAQ (reference sequence). The CDR3 covers 15 residues. The J segment lost 0 bases and the V segment lost 5 bases, leaving 3 bases of the junction unmatched. Only one count was recorded for this clone. Data came from immunoSEQ multiplex PCR; TCRdb stores just in-frame clones and leaves some out. The sample carries roughly 15,000 clones, approximately 70% recorded once. The chain joins TRBV7-9 to TRBJ1-1; 10 bases map to TRBD1. This clonotype originated in a boy between 10 and 17 years old. The sample taken for sequencing was peripheral blood mononuclear cells (PBMCs). The CDR3 nucleotides read TGTGCCAGCAGCCCCGGACAGGGGGTGAACACTGAAGCTTTCTTT. Translated, it gives CASSPGQGVNTEAFF.